This record looks at one T cell receptor (beta chain) sequence and its context. Original processing notes: Nucleated cell counts were estimated from reference gene primer amplification. Profiled with immunoSEQ multiplex PCR; TCRdb holds only in-frame clones, not every one. From that table come the V and J calls and clone size; the DNA was used to work out D and trimming. The sample gives 70,000 to 75,000 clones, roughly 85% of which show up once; more than 25% is in the top ten. This specimen belongs to a study of blood T cell repertoires in COVID-19. Across the study: Donors in the United States, Italy and Spain gave samples during acute or convalescent COVID-19. PBMCs, B-cell-depleted T cells, or T cells were the source of the cDNA or gDNA that made up the material.

This clonotype originated in a man aged 60 to 69 with active or convalescent COVID-19. Material: peripheral blood.

CDR3 amino acids: CASSMESGEVRYTF. For the CDR3, the DNA is TGTGCCAGTAGTATGGAGTCAGGGGAAGTTCGCTACACCTTC. This chain uses TRBV19 with TRBJ1-2, with D perhaps matching TRBD1 (6 bases). Germline assignment: CDR1 LNHDA and CDR2 SQIVND (reference sequence). The CDR3 covers 14 residues. With 3 bases removed from V and 9 bases from J, the gap between germline ends came to 17 bases. The full variable domain, with the rest looked up from reference TRBV19 and TRBJ1-2, is DGGITQSPKYLFRKEGQNVTLSCEQNLNHDAMYWYRQDPGQGLRLIYYSQIVNDFQKGDIAEGYSVSREKKESFPLTVTSAQKNPTAFYLCASSMESGEVRYTFGSGTRLTVV.